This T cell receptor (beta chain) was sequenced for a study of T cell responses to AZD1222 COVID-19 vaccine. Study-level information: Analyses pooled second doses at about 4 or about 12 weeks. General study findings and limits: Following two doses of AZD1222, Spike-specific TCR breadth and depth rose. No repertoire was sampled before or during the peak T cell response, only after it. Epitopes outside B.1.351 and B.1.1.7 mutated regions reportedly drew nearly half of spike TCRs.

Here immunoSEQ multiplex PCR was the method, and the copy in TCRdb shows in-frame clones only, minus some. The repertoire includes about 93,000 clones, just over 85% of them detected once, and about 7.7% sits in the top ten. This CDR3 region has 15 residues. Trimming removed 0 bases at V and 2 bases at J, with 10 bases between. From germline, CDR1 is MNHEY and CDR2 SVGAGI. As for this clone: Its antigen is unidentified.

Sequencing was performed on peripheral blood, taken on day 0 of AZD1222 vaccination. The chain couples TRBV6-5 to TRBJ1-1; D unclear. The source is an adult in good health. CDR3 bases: TGTGCCAGCAGTTACTCGACATCTAAAAACACTGAAGCTTTCTTT. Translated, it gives CASSYSTSKNTEAFF.